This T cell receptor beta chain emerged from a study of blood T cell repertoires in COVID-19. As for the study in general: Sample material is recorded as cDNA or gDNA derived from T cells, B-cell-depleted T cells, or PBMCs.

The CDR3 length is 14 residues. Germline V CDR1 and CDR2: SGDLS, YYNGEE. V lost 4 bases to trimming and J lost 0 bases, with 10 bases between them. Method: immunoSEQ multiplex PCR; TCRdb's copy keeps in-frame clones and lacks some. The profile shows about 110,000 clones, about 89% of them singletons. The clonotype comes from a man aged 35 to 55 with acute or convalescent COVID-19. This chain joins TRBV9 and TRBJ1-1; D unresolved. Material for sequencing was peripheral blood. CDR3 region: CASSLNTLNTEAFF. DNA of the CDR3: TGTGCCAGCAGCCTTAATACACTGAACACTGAAGCTTTCTTT.